Listed below are T cell receptor beta chains from one sample, sequenced in a study of blood T cell repertoires in COVID-19. The table came from immunoSEQ multiplex PCR; TCRdb's copy has only in-frame clones and leaves some out. This table holds nearly 80,000 clones, about four fifths found once. Sample: peripheral blood. These receptors all come from a woman in her 70s with acute or convalescent COVID-19. CDR3s include the opening cysteine and the closing phenylalanine or tryptophan. A D gene is named only where the DNA matches it firmly. The size of a clone is reported for some rows only, either as once, few or many, or as a class for expanded clones.

d_call j_call clone_size v_call cdr3_aa cdr3_nt
. TRBJ2-7 . TRBV6-1 CASSDRVNEQYF TGTGCCAGCAGTGACAGGGTTAACGAGCAGTACTTC
. TRBJ1-5 . TRBV5-5 CASSLDRGNQPQHF TGTGCCAGCAGCTTGGACAGGGGCAATCAGCCCCAGCATTTT
TRBD2 TRBJ2-2 . TRBV11-3 CASSLGLAVNTGELFF TGTGCCAGCAGCTTAGGGCTAGCGGTGAACACCGGGGAGCTGTTTTTT
TRBD1 TRBJ2-1 . TRBV5-1 CASSYPLAGGYNEQFF TGCGCCAGCAGTTACCCCCTCGCAGGGGGCTACAATGAGCAGTTCTTC
TRBD2 TRBJ2-3 . TRBV5-1 CASSLVFAGESTDTQYF TGCGCCAGCAGCTTGGTTTTTGCGGGGGAGAGCACAGATACGCAGTATTTT
TRBD2 TRBJ2-3 . TRBV19 CASSILGSGTTDTQYF TGTGCCAGTAGTATATTAGGTAGCGGGACCACAGATACGCAGTATTTT
. TRBJ2-2 few TRBV7-6 CASSKLSGQGPGELFF TGTGCCAGCAGCAAACTCTCGGGGCAGGGGCCCGGGGAGCTGTTTTTT
. TRBJ1-2 . TRBV4-2 CASSQAAGRLSNYGYTF TGTGCCAGCAGCCAAGCCGCGGGACGGCTAAGCAACTATGGCTACACCTTC
TRBD2 TRBJ2-1 . TRBV19 CASSKREHSYNEQFF TGTGCCAGTAGTAAGCGGGAACATTCCTACAATGAGCAGTTCTTC
. TRBJ1-5 . TRBV6-5 CASSGQNSNQPQHF TGTGCCAGCAGCGGACAGAATAGCAATCAGCCCCAGCATTTT
. TRBJ2-5 . TRBV11-1 CASSPGTETQYF TGTGCCAGCAGCCCGGGTACAGAGACCCAGTACTTC
. TRBJ2-5 . TRBV9 CASSVGAWETQYF TGTGCCAGCAGCGTAGGCGCGTGGGAGACCCAGTACTTC
. TRBJ1-2 . TRBV18 CASSPRGGVYGYTF TGTGCCAGCTCACCACGGGGGGGCGTCTATGGCTACACCTTC
. TRBJ2-7 few TRBV7-8 CASSLAMTGGGPRGEQYF TGTGCCAGCAGCTTAGCGATGACGGGAGGGGGCCCGAGAGGCGAGCAGTACTTC
. TRBJ2-7 . TRBV6-6 CASSNERRYEQYF TGTGCCAGCAGTAATGAGCGGCGCTACGAGCAGTACTTC
. TRBJ2-6 . TRBV5-6 CASSLLASSGANVLTF TGTGCCAGCAGCTTGTTGGCATCCTCTGGGGCCAACGTCCTGACTTTC